This T cell receptor (beta chain) came from a study of T cells in Graves' hyperthyroidism and ophthalmopathy. This clonotype was recorded many times. The CDR3 contains 12 residues. The V gene lost 5 bases and the J gene lost 7 bases, with 6 bases spanning the gap. It was RNA transcripts that yielded the amplified TCR beta CDR3 regions. HTBI primers were the set used in a first-round RT-PCR of the TCR CDR3. TCRdb itself ran the multiplex PCR reads through MiXCR, one entry per CDR3 protein. The sample holds 540,000 or so distinct CDR3 sequences; more than 15% are singletons and the top ten take approximately 7%.

This clonotype was obtained from a woman aged 25 to 39 with Graves' hyperthyroidism. Sequencing input: blood. The chain has TRBV12-3 or TRBV12-4 and TRBJ1-6; D is uncertain. CDR3: CASSIPNSPLHF. The CDR3 coding sequence is TGTGCCAGCAGTATACCCAATTCACCCCTCCACTTT.